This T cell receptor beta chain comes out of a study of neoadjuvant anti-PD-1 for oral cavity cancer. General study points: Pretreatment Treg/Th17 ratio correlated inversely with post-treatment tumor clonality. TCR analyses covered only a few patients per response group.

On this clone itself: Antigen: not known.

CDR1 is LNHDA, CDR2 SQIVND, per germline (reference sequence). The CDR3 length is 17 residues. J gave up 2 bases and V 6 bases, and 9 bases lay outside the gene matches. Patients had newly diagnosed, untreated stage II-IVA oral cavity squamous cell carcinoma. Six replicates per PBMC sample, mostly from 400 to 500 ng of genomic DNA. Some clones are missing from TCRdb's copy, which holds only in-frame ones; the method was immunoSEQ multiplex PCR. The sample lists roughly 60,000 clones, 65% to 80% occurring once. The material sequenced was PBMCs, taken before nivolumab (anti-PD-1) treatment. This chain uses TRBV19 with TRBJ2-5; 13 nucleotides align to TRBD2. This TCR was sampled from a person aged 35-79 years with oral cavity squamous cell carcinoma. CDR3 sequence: CASSSPTGLAGQETQYF. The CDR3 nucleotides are TGTGCCAGTAGCTCCCCGACGGGACTAGCGGGACAAGAGACCCAGTACTTC.